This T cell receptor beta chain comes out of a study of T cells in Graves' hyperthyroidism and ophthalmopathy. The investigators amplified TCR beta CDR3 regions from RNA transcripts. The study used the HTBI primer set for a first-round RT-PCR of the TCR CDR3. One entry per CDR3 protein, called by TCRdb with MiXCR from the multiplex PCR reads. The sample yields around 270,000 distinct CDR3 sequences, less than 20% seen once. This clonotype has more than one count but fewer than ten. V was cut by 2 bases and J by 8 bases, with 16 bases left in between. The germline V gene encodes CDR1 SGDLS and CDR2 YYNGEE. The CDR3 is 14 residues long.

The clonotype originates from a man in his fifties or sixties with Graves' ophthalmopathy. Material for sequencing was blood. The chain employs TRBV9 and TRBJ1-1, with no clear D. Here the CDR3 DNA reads TGTGCCAGCAGCGTGGGCCCAGAAAGAACCGAAGCTTTCTTT. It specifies CASSVGPERTEAFF.